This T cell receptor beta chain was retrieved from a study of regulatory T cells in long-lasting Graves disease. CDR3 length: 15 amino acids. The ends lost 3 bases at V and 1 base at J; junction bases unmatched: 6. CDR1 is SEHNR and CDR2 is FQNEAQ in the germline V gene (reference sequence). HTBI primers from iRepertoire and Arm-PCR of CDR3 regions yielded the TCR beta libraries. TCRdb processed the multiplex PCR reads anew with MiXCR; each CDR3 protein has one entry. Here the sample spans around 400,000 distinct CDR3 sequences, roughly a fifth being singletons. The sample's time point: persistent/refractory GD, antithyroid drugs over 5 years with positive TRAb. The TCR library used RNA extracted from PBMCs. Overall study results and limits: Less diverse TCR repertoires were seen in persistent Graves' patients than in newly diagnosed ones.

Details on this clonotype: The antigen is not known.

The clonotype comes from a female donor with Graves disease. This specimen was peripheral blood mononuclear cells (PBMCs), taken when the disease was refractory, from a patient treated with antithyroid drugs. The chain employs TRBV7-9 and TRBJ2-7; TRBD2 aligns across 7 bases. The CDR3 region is CASSLGGGASYEQYF. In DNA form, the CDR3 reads TGTGCCAGCAGCTTGGGGGGAGGGGCTTCCTACGAGCAGTACTTC.